Sequencing of this T cell receptor (beta chain) was carried out in a study of blood T cell repertoires in COVID-19. Germline V gene data show CDR1 as SGHTA and CDR2 as FQGNSA. Trimming took 5 bases from V and 4 from J, leaving 17 bases between them. The CDR3 has 15 amino acids. Repertoires were generated with immunoSEQ multiplex PCR, while TCRdb's copy carries only in-frame clones and drops some. The sample carries approximately 380,000 clones, roughly 92% recorded once. Sequenced: PBMCs or T cells enriched from blood (not recorded which). This rearrangement joins TRBV7-2 to TRBJ1-2; D possibly corresponds to TRBD1 (5 bases). The TCR comes from a woman aged 40 to 50 who had been exposed to COVID-19. CDR3 amino acids: CASSARRDRAYGYTF. In nucleotides, the CDR3 is TGTGCCAGCAGCGCCCGACGCGACAGAGCCTATGGCTACACCTTC.